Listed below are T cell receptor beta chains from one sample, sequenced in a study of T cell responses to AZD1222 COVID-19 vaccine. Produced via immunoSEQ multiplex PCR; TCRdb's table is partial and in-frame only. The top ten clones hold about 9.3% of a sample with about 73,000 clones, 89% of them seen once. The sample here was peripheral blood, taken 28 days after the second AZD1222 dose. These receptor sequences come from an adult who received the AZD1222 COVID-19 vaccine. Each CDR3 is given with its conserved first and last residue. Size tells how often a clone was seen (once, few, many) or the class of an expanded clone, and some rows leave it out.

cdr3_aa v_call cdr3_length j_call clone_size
CASSLRGTQYF TRBV5-8 11 TRBJ2-3 once
CASSEEGTGGQPQHF TRBV9 15 TRBJ1-5 -
CASSPQGLYGYTF TRBV5-6 13 TRBJ1-2 -
CASSSRGGGRGSYNEQFF TRBV7-6 18 TRBJ2-1 -
CASSVENGIPNTGELFF TRBV9 17 TRBJ2-2 -
CASSRRTGELFF TRBV3-1/TRBV3-2 12 TRBJ2-2 few
CASSRGTVNTEAFF TRBV6-5 14 TRBJ1-1 -
CASSMRDSYEQYF TRBV19 13 TRBJ2-7 -
CASSPNSGGGTDTQYF TRBV4-2 16 TRBJ2-3 -
CASSQRPGQPQHF TRBV14 13 TRBJ1-5 -
CASSMGPPPLEQFF TRBV6-4 14 TRBJ2-1 -
CASSPPGQHSNQPQHF TRBV18 16 TRBJ1-5 -
CASSLGGASGNTIYF TRBV5-4 15 TRBJ1-3 -
CASSFIGGGEAGANVLTF TRBV7-6 18 TRBJ2-6 -
CASSSRGNSYNEQFF TRBV6-5 15 TRBJ2-1 -
CASRGTGLAGFGEQFF TRBV7-9 16 TRBJ2-1 -
CASSFGGFNEKLFF TRBV27 14 TRBJ1-4 -
CASSEAGPRGNQPQHF TRBV12-1 16 TRBJ1-5 -
CASSDLRGGGNEQFF TRBV2 15 TRBJ2-1 -
CASSLSFSGANVLTF TRBV7-9 15 TRBJ2-6 -
CATSPGEERGYGYTF TRBV24-1 15 TRBJ1-2 -
CASSRRGVRDEKLFF TRBV5-4 15 TRBJ1-4 -
CASSQDWLGANNEQFF TRBV4-2 16 TRBJ2-1 -
CASSRRGRPYGYTF TRBV7-2 14 TRBJ1-2 -
CASRTGGGGSYEQYF TRBV28 15 TRBJ2-7 -
CASSPFGRNSPLHF TRBV3-1/TRBV3-2 14 TRBJ1-6 -
CASRTPWTSGGLSTDTQYF TRBV6-4 19 TRBJ2-3 -
CASSPGQSGGNQPQHF TRBV18 16 TRBJ1-5 -
CASSQEVPAGGVKNIQYF TRBV4-1 18 TRBJ2-4 -
CASVRTPNTEAFF TRBV12-3/TRBV12-4 13 TRBJ1-1 -
CASTARGEVKLFF TRBV25-1 13 TRBJ1-4 once
CASNPGDRGDIQYF TRBV19 14 TRBJ2-4 -
CASSLRSGGNTDTQYF TRBV5-4 16 TRBJ2-3 -
CASNVGGPTGELFF TRBV5-4 14 TRBJ2-2 -
CASSQGEKLFF TRBV3-1/TRBV3-2 11 TRBJ1-4 -
CASSQAGGPSEQFF TRBV4-3 14 TRBJ2-1 -
CAWSATGLGNQPQHF TRBV30 15 TRBJ1-5 few
CASSLGRDSGGAETQYF TRBV11-3 17 TRBJ2-5 -
CATALGGELFF TRBV24-1 11 TRBJ2-2 -
CASSLEAWTVGELFF TRBV5-4 15 TRBJ2-2 -
CASAQTSGHEQYF TRBV6-5 13 TRBJ2-7 -
CASTPGPSYEQYF TRBV7-2 13 TRBJ2-7 -
CASSRAPAQSNYGYTF TRBV7-9 16 TRBJ1-2 -
CASSQVSYNEQFF TRBV14 13 TRBJ2-1 -
CASTQGDSSYNEQFF TRBV7-9 15 TRBJ2-1 -
CASSGGVRYNEQFF TRBV2 14 TRBJ2-1 -
CASSPSGGRYGYTF TRBV9 14 TRBJ1-2 once
CASSLVSGQPQHF TRBV28 13 TRBJ1-5 -
CATSGGRVMGGYTF TRBV15 14 TRBJ1-2 -
CATSAKDRDSNTQYF TRBV24-1 15 TRBJ2-3 -
CASSHGTVYQETQYF TRBV5-1 15 TRBJ2-5 -
CASSPLSADTQYF TRBV5-4 13 TRBJ2-3 -
CASSQGLYNEQFF TRBV4-3 13 TRBJ2-1 -